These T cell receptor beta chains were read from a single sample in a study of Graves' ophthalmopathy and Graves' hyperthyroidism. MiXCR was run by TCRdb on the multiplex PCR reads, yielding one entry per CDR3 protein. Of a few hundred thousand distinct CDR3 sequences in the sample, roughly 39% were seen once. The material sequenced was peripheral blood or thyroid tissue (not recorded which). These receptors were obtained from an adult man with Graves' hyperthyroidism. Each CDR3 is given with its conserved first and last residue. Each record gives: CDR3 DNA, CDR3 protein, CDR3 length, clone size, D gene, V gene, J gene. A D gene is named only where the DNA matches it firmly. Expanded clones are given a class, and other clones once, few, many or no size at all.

TGTGCCAGCTCACCACGATCGGGGGAATCCTATGGCTACACCTTC	CASSPRSGESYGYTF	15	NA	NA	TRBV12-3/TRBV12-4	TRBJ1-2
TGTGCCAGCAGCTCGACAGGGGATAAGAGAGCTTTCTTT	CASSSTGDKRAFF	13	few	TRBD1	TRBV5-4	TRBJ1-1
TGTGCCAGCAGCTTTAGAGGGGACGGCTACACCTTC	CASSFRGDGYTF	12	many	NA	TRBV7-9	TRBJ1-2
TGTGCCAGTACGGGCCAGGGGAGTTCACCCCTCCACTTT	CASTGQGSSPLHF	13	many	NA	TRBV19	TRBJ1-6
TGTGCCAGCAGCCAACATAACTATGGCTACACCTTC	CASSQHNYGYTF	12	NA	NA	TRBV3-1	TRBJ1-2
TGTGCCAGCAGCTTGTCGGGACAGGGGCGGTGGGGCTACACCTTC	CASSLSGQGRWGYTF	15	NA	TRBD1	TRBV5-6	TRBJ1-2
TGTGCCAGCAGCAACTCTCCAGGGAAGTCACTGGGGGAGCAGTACTTC	CASSNSPGKSLGEQYF	16	many	NA	TRBV7-9	TRBJ2-7
TGCGCCAGCAGCTCGGGACAGCCCGCGGGCTATGGCTACGCCTTC	CASSSGQPAGYGYAF	15	many	TRBD1	TRBV5-1	TRBJ1-2
TGTGCCAGCAGCTCAGGGATGGGGGAGCAGTACTTC	CASSSGMGEQYF	12	many	NA	TRBV13	TRBJ2-7
TGCAGCGTTCACGGGGGGCAAGGCACTGAAGCTTTCTTT	CSVHGGQGTEAFF	13	NA	NA	TRBV29-1	TRBJ1-1
TGTGCCAGCAGTCGAGGCGGGAGGAGGGGTTCTGAGCAGTACTTC	CASSRGGRRGSEQYF	15	NA	TRBD2	TRBV6-5	TRBJ2-7
TGCAGTGCTACCGTGGAATACGACAGGGTTACTCGAGGCTACACCTTC	CSATVEYDRVTRGYTF	16	many	TRBD1	TRBV20-1	TRBJ1-2
TGTGCCACCAGTGACCCGGGCAGGCGGGACACTGAAGCTTTCTTT	CATSDPGRRDTEAFF	15	many	NA	TRBV24-1	TRBJ1-1
TGCGCCAGCAGCGGTCCGGGTTCAACCAATAATGAAAAACTGTTTTTT	CASSGPGSTNNEKLFF	16	NA	NA	TRBV5-1	TRBJ1-4
TGTGCCAGCAGTACAGACAGGTTCGGGGGAAACACCATATATTTT	CASSTDRFGGNTIYF	15	many	NA	TRBV2	TRBJ1-3
TGCGCCAGCAGCTTGGCGGGACGGATCTACGTCCTGACTTTC	CASSLAGRIYVLTF	14	NA	NA	TRBV5-1	TRBJ2-6
TGTGCCAGCAGCGTAGTTTGGACTAGCGGCAACACCGGGGAGCTGTTTTTT	CASSVVWTSGNTGELFF	17	many	TRBD2	TRBV9	TRBJ2-2
TGTGCCTGGAGTGTAGACATATCGGGCACTGAAGCTTTCTTT	CAWSVDISGTEAFF	14	few	NA	TRBV30	TRBJ1-1
TGTGCCAGCAGCCATTCAGACTCTGGGGCCAACGTCCTGACTTTC	CASSHSDSGANVLTF	15	NA	NA	TRBV3-1	TRBJ2-6
TGCAGTGCTAGGGGGGGGGCCTCTCACAGCTCCTATAATTCACCCCTCCACTTT	CSARGGASHSSYNSPLHF	18	few	NA	TRBV20-1	TRBJ1-6
TGTGCCACCAGTGAGTCGGCACTGGCGAACACTGAAGCTTTCTTT	CATSESALANTEAFF	15	many	NA	TRBV24-1	TRBJ1-1
TGCAGCGTGGGACTAGCGGGAGGTTCCGACACCGGGGAGCTGTTTTTT	CSVGLAGGSDTGELFF	16	NA	TRBD2	TRBV29-1	TRBJ2-2
TGTGCCAGCAGCGGTCGTGGGACAGGGGGCTCAGAGACCCAGTACTTC	CASSGRGTGGSETQYF	16	many	TRBD1	TRBV9	TRBJ2-5
TGTGCCAGCAGCCTCGGAGGGGACAGGGGGCCGAATTCACCCCTCCACTTT	CASSLGGDRGPNSPLHF	17	many	TRBD1	TRBV13	TRBJ1-6
TGCGCCAGCAGCCAGGGTCTCCTAGCGGGGCCGAACACCGGGGAGCTGTTTTTT	CASSQGLLAGPNTGELFF	18	NA	TRBD2	TRBV4-3	TRBJ2-2
TGCGCCAGCAGTGAGTACTCGGGACTCGGCACAGATACGCAGTATTTT	CASSEYSGLGTDTQYF	16	few	NA	TRBV10-1	TRBJ2-3
TGTGCCAGTAATCGACAGGGGCGTAATCAGCCCCAGCATTTT	CASNRQGRNQPQHF	14	many	TRBD1	TRBV19	TRBJ1-5